This section outlines one T cell receptor beta chain sequence together with its context. As originally analysed: For nucleated cells, counts were estimated from reference gene primer amplification. Measured with immunoSEQ multiplex PCR; TCRdb has only the in-frame clones, and not every one. V, J and clone size were drawn from that table, and D and trimming were deduced from the DNA. Of roughly 65,000 clones in the sample, under 95% were seen once. These data originate in a study of blood T cell repertoires in COVID-19. With 3 bases removed from V and 4 bases from J, the gap between germline ends came to 6 bases. CDR3 length equals 12 residues.

The rearrangement joins TRBV12-3 or TRBV12-4 to TRBJ1-2; no reliable D call. The TCR originated in a man aged 55 to 70 with acute or convalescent COVID-19. The specimen sequenced was peripheral blood. The CDR3 spells CASSLQVYGYTF. In DNA, the CDR3 is TGTGCCAGCAGTTTGCAGGTCTATGGCTACACCTTC.